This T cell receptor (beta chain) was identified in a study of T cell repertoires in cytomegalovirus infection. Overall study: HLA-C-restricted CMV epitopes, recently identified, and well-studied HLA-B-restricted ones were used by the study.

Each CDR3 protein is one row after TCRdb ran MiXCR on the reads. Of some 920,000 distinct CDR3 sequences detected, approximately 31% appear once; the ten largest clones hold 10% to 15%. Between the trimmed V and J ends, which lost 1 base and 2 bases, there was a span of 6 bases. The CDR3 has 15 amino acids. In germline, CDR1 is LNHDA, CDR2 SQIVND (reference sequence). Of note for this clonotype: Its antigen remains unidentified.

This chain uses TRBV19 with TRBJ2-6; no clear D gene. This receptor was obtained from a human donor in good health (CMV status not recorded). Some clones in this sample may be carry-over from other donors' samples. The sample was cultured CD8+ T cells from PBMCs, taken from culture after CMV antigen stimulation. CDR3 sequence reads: CASSIVPTGANVLTF. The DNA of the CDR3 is TGTGCCAGTAGTATAGTACCGACTGGGGCCAACGTCCTGACTTTC.